The rows below give T cell receptor beta chains drawn from one sample of a study of blood T cell repertoires in COVID-19. Produced via immunoSEQ multiplex PCR; TCRdb's table is partial and in-frame only. The sample includes a few hundred thousand clones, around 90% of them seen just once. The sequenced sample consisted of PBMCs or T cells enriched from blood (not recorded which). The source of these receptors is a woman aged 18-29 years with acute COVID-19. Both conserved end residues are part of each CDR3.

V gene	J gene	CDR3 protein
TRBV6-2/TRBV6-3	TRBJ2-7	CASSYKRTGAYEQYF
TRBV28	TRBJ1-2	CASSFTGKISNYGYTF
TRBV7-3	TRBJ2-3	CASSPGLITDTQYF
TRBV28	TRBJ1-5	CASSFGGVYQPQHF
TRBV9	TRBJ1-1	CASSVDARPLNTEAFF
TRBV18	TRBJ2-3	CASSPLAGEADTQYF
TRBV2	TRBJ2-3	CASSPLAGITDTQYF
TRBV9	TRBJ2-5	CASSGLYQETQYF
TRBV4-1	TRBJ2-6	CASSQDSGSRANVLTF
TRBV11-2	TRBJ1-5	CASSGQGAGQPQHF
TRBV9	TRBJ2-1	CASSVRDIDLNEQFF
TRBV28	TRBJ1-2	CASSLDAGLYGYTF
TRBV21-1	TRBJ1-1	CASSKPWLRVDTEAFF
TRBV7-9	TRBJ1-1	CASSLVQGQGTEAFF
TRBV6-5	TRBJ1-2	CASGPGGYGYTF
TRBV12-3/TRBV12-4	TRBJ1-3	CASSWETGNTIYF
TRBV5-6	TRBJ1-3	CASSLQNPNTIYF
TRBV9	TRBJ1-2	CASSVADSPNYGYTF
TRBV2	TRBJ1-1	CASSETRKTEAFF
TRBV5-6	TRBJ1-5	CASSLGRSNQPQHF
TRBV6-2/TRBV6-3	TRBJ2-3	CASSRADTQYF
TRBV7-3	TRBJ2-2	CASSLGLDTGELFF
TRBV7-3	TRBJ2-1	CASSLNPGDEQFF
TRBV11-3	TRBJ1-3	CASSSDSSSGNTIYF
TRBV4-2	TRBJ2-1	CASTTTWTGNEQFF
TRBV5-1	TRBJ2-7	CASSYTSYEQYF
TRBV28	TRBJ2-7	CASTAGGTSYEQYF
TRBV27	TRBJ1-3	CASSFSSGNTIYF
TRBV2	TRBJ1-1	CASSVQGGNTEAFF
TRBV2	TRBJ1-6	CASSAERGNSPLHF
TRBV19	TRBJ1-5	CASSPVWDNWSQPQHF
TRBV3-1/TRBV3-2	TRBJ1-4	CASSHLNEKLFF
TRBV5-1	TRBJ2-7	CASSSGTSGRPEQYF
TRBV7-7	TRBJ2-2	CASTQRRRESGTGELFF
TRBV7-2	TRBJ1-1	CASRPRDRLEAFF
TRBV6-1	TRBJ2-2	CASSGPFGGGPGGELFF
TRBV19	TRBJ2-5	CASQSSGRGRETQYF
TRBV28	TRBJ2-7	CASRAGQHYEQYF
TRBV19	TRBJ1-1	CASSIRGTYLNTEAFF
TRBV29-1	TRBJ1-5	CSVVLQNSNQPQHF
TRBV9	TRBJ2-3	CASSVWGTSTDTQYF
TRBV9	TRBJ2-7	CASSIGTGGEQYF
TRBV29-1	TRBJ1-2	CSVGQAQAKGYTF
TRBV29-1	TRBJ2-3	CSVEPSNPDTQYF
TRBV7-9	TRBJ2-1	CASSALGSSSYNEQFF
TRBV6-5	TRBJ2-7	CASRGAGQEDYEQYF
TRBV9	TRBJ1-5	CASSVGASNQPQHF
TRBV28	TRBJ1-2	CASSLDRGHGYTF
TRBV28	TRBJ2-5	CASSFQVDKFFQETQYF
TRBV28	TRBJ2-1	CASTKLAGGYNEQFF
TRBV28	TRBJ2-5	CASSSDRDQTETQYF
TRBV24-1	TRBJ1-1	CATSDLAGGEAFF
TRBV6-5	TRBJ2-1	CASSLAGGQYNEQFF
TRBV12-3/TRBV12-4	TRBJ1-2	CASSFGQENGYTF
TRBV18	TRBJ2-7	CASSPPSVAGEEQYF